A selection of T cell receptor beta chains follows, all from one sample in a study of blood T cell repertoires in COVID-19. TCRdb's table, derived via immunoSEQ multiplex PCR, lists solely in-frame clones and lacks some. The table has fewer than 200,000 clones, 85% to 90% seen once. Sample: peripheral blood. These receptors originate from a woman between 18 and 29 years old who had recovered from COVID-19. The CDR3 runs from the conserved cysteine through the conserved F or W. D genes are given only for firm matches. Size is omitted from some rows. Given values are once, few, many or a class for expanded clones.

j_call,d_call,v_call,clone_size,cdr3_aa,cdr3_nt
TRBJ2-1,-,TRBV3-1/TRBV3-2,-,CASSQARTIGEQFF,TGTGCCAGCAGCCAAGCCAGGACAATCGGGGAGCAGTTCTTC
TRBJ2-5,-,TRBV11-2,-,CASSLKLRALQETQYF,TGTGCCAGCAGCTTAAAGCTCAGGGCACTTCAAGAGACCCAGTACTTC
TRBJ2-1,-,TRBV7-9,-,CASTTTGFYNEQFF,TGTGCCAGCACTACCACGGGGTTCTACAATGAGCAGTTCTTC
TRBJ1-2,-,TRBV3-1/TRBV3-2,once,CASSQIGGYTF,TGTGCCAGCAGCCAAATTGGCGGCTACACCTTC
TRBJ2-1,TRBD1,TRBV3-1/TRBV3-2,-,CASSPRQGPDEQFF,TGTGCCAGCAGCCCCCGACAGGGGCCCGATGAGCAGTTCTTC
TRBJ1-1,TRBD1,TRBV12-3/TRBV12-4,-,CASWKGAGEAFF,TGTGCCAGCTGGAAGGGGGCGGGGGAAGCTTTCTTT
TRBJ2-1,TRBD2,TRBV29-1,-,CSVPHPTSGGLNEQFF,TGCAGCGTTCCCCACCCAACTAGCGGGGGGCTAAATGAGCAGTTCTTC
TRBJ2-5,TRBD2,TRBV5-6,-,CASSLLAGGTSVETQYF,TGTGCCAGCAGCTTACTAGCGGGGGGAACGTCGGTTGAGACCCAGTACTTC
TRBJ1-1,-,TRBV29-1,-,CSVEENLNTEAFF,TGCAGCGTTGAAGAAAACTTGAACACTGAAGCTTTCTTT
TRBJ1-2,TRBD1,TRBV18,-,CASSRTGATNYGYTF,TGTGCCAGCTCACGAACAGGGGCGACTAACTATGGCTACACCTTC
TRBJ2-7,TRBD1,TRBV2,-,CASSEGQGANYEQYF,TGTGCCAGCAGTGAAGGGCAGGGGGCAAATTACGAGCAGTACTTC
TRBJ2-7,-,TRBV7-2,-,CASSLGVEQYF,TGTGCCAGCAGCTTGGGAGTCGAGCAGTACTTC
TRBJ2-3,TRBD1,TRBV25-1,-,CASSESGTGNADTQYF,TGTGCCAGCAGTGAATCCGGGACAGGGAACGCAGATACGCAGTATTTT
TRBJ2-5,-,TRBV28,-,CASRIGGPQETQYF,TGTGCCAGCAGGATAGGGGGACCCCAAGAGACCCAGTACTTC
TRBJ1-5,-,TRBV4-2,once,CASSQDRGARGNQPQHF,TGTGCCAGCAGCCAAGATCGAGGGGCTCGGGGGAATCAGCCCCAGCATTTT
TRBJ1-2,-,TRBV5-1,few,CASSSGGDYGYTF,TGCGCCAGCAGCTCCGGGGGGGACTATGGCTACACCTTC
TRBJ1-6,TRBD1,TRBV19,-,CASSPGQYNSPLHF,TGTGCCAGTAGTCCGGGACAGTATAATTCACCCCTCCACTTT
TRBJ2-7,TRBD1,TRBV4-1,-,CASSQNRDSAGYEQYF,TGCGCCAGCAGCCAAAACCGGGACAGCGCCGGGTACGAGCAGTACTTC
TRBJ2-3,TRBD2,TRBV5-1,-,CASRKSGSRADTQYF,TGCGCCAGCAGGAAAAGCGGGAGTCGGGCAGATACGCAGTATTTT
TRBJ2-7,-,TRBV19,-,CASSGTPTYEQYF,TGTGCCAGTTCCGGGACTCCGACCTACGAGCAGTACTTC
TRBJ2-5,-,TRBV28,-,CASLGGKETQYF,TGTGCCAGCCTAGGGGGAAAAGAGACCCAGTACTTC
TRBJ2-7,TRBD1,TRBV4-1,-,CASSQSFRDRVFYEQYF,TGCGCCAGCAGCCAAAGTTTCCGGGACAGGGTATTCTACGAGCAGTACTTC
TRBJ2-1,TRBD2,TRBV19,-,CASSIEGLAGYEQFF,TGTGCCAGTAGTATAGAAGGACTAGCGGGGTATGAGCAGTTCTTC
TRBJ2-2,-,TRBV18,-,CASSLKGRTGELFF,TGTGCCAGCTCATTGAAGGGGCGAACCGGGGAGCTGTTTTTT
TRBJ1-2,-,TRBV9,-,CASSVGPGDYGYTF,TGTGCCAGCAGCGTAGGCCCAGGGGACTATGGCTACACCTTC
TRBJ1-2,TRBD1,TRBV2,-,CASDRGDGYTF,TGTGCCAGTGACAGGGGGGACGGCTACACCTTC
TRBJ2-7,TRBD2,TRBV4-3,-,CASSRLAGGQNEQYF,TGCGCCAGCAGCCGGCTAGCGGGGGGGCAAAACGAGCAGTACTTC
TRBJ1-5,TRBD1,TRBV6-5,-,CASSYGTGGGQPQHF,TGTGCCAGCAGTTACGGGACAGGCGGCGGTCAGCCCCAGCATTTT
TRBJ2-4,-,TRBV9,-,CASSVVAQGNIQYF,TGTGCCAGCAGCGTAGTCGCGCAGGGAAACATTCAGTACTTC
TRBJ1-5,-,TRBV7-2,-,CASSFNNQPQHF,TGTGCCAGCAGCTTTAACAATCAGCCCCAGCATTTT
TRBJ2-3,TRBD2,TRBV18,-,CASSPPLAGGPDTQYF,TGTGCCAGCTCACCACCCCTAGCGGGAGGACCAGATACGCAGTATTTT
TRBJ1-4,-,TRBV18,-,CASSADSPGTTTNEKLFF,TGTGCCAGCTCAGCGGACAGCCCCGGGACTACAACTAATGAAAAACTGTTTTTT
TRBJ2-7,TRBD1,TRBV19,-,CASSIGQGAYEQYF,TGTGCCAGTAGTATCGGCCAGGGGGCCTACGAGCAGTACTTC
TRBJ2-5,-,TRBV20-1,-,CSAGLEETQYF,TGCAGTGCCGGACTTGAAGAGACCCAGTACTTC
TRBJ2-3,-,TRBV3-1/TRBV3-2,once,CASSQDNGSTDTQYF,TGTGCCAGCAGCCAAGATAACGGTAGCACAGATACGCAGTATTTT
TRBJ1-5,-,TRBV28,-,CASSFRGHQPQHF,TGTGCCAGCAGTTTTAGGGGTCATCAGCCCCAGCATTTT
TRBJ2-7,TRBD1,TRBV2,-,CASSGGWGTGSYEQYF,TGTGCCAGCAGTGGTGGGTGGGGGACAGGATCCTACGAGCAGTACTTC
TRBJ1-1,-,TRBV25-1,once,CASSRAGFTEAFF,TGTGCCAGCAGCCGAGCAGGGTTCACTGAAGCTTTCTTT
TRBJ2-3,TRBD2,TRBV5-1,-,CASSWRSRTSGSSTDTQYF,TGCGCCAGCAGCTGGCGATCACGGACTAGCGGTTCTAGCACAGATACGCAGTATTTT
TRBJ2-3,-,TRBV6-6,once,CASRSSTDTQYF,TGTGCCAGCAGGAGTAGCACAGATACGCAGTATTTT
TRBJ1-2,-,TRBV6-5,-,CASTQLSGVPGYTF,TGTGCCAGCACCCAACTCTCAGGGGTCCCTGGCTACACCTTC
TRBJ2-3,TRBD2,TRBV9,-,CASSVAGTSGSTDTQYF,TGTGCCAGCAGCGTAGCCGGGACTAGCGGTAGCACAGATACGCAGTATTTT
TRBJ2-5,TRBD2,TRBV3-1/TRBV3-2,once,CASSLFSGRAQETQYF,TGTGCCAGCAGCCTTTTTAGCGGGAGGGCCCAAGAGACCCAGTACTTC
TRBJ2-1,-,TRBV11-3,-,CASSNVGEQFF,TGTGCCAGCAGCAATGTCGGGGAGCAGTTCTTC
TRBJ1-3,-,TRBV3-1/TRBV3-2,-,CASSQASSGSGGNTIYF,TGTGCCAGCAGCCAAGCTAGCAGTGGGTCGGGGGGAAACACCATATATTTT
TRBJ1-4,TRBD1,TRBV19,-,CASSIMGQGAEKLFF,TGTGCCAGTAGTATAATGGGACAGGGGGCCGAAAAACTGTTTTTT
TRBJ1-1,-,TRBV3-1/TRBV3-2,-,CASSPRYRERAFF,TGTGCCAGCAGCCCAAGATACAGGGAAAGAGCTTTCTTT
TRBJ2-5,-,TRBV6-4,-,CASSKGPSETQYF,TGTGCCAGCAGTAAGGGGCCTTCGGAGACCCAGTACTTC
TRBJ1-3,-,TRBV7-2,few,CASSIPGSPGNTIYF,TGTGCCAGCAGCATCCCAGGGTCCCCTGGAAACACCATATATTTT
TRBJ2-1,-,TRBV6-2/TRBV6-3,-,CASSKGLQGQFF,TGTGCCAGCAGTAAGGGACTACAGGGGCAGTTCTTC